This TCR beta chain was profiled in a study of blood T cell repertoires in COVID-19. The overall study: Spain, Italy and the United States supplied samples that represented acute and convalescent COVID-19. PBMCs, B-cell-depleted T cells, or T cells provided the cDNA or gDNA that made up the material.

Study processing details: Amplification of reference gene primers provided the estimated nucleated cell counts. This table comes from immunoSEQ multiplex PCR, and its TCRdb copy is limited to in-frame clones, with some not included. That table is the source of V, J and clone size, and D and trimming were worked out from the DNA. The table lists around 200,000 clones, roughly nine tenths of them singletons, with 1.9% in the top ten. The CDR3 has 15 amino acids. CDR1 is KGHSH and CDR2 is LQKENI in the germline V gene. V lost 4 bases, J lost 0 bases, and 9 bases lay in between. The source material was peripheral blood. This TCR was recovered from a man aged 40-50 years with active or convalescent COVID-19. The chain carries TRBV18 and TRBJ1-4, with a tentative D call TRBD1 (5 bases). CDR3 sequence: CASSRQLATNEKLFF. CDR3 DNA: TGTGCCAGCTCACGACAGCTTGCAACTAATGAAAAACTGTTTTTT.